This TCR beta chain is drawn from a study of radiotherapy plus CTLA-4 blockade in lung cancer. The wider study: In around 17% of patients, objective responses were seen; 25% to 40% had disease control.

Focal radiation plus CTLA-4 blockade with ipilimumab was administered to patients who had chemo-refractory metastatic non-small-cell lung cancer. Concerning this clone: Its antigen is undetermined.

V was cut by 1 base and J by 8 bases, with 15 bases left in between. The CDR3 covers 15 residues. Germline loops: CDR1 SEHNR, CDR2 FQNEAQ (reference sequence). The protocol was immunoSEQ multiplex PCR, while the TCRdb copy is restricted to in-frame clones and leaves out a portion. The table shows 12,000 to 15,000 clones, with around 70% occurring only once. The study, taken as a whole, reports: Some TCR clones had been derived from tumors. These clones expanded in peripheral blood after radiotherapy plus ipilimumab. In blood, early T cell clone dynamics reportedly predicted response best, together with interferon-beta.

The sequenced sample was peripheral blood, obtained from a patient treated with radiotherapy plus ipilimumab. This TCR was recovered from a human donor with non-small cell lung cancer whose response to radiotherapy plus ipilimumab could not be evaluated. The chain recombines TRBV7-9 with TRBJ2-1; no firm D call. The CDR3 DNA sequence: TGTGCCAGCAGCTTAGTTACTTTCTGGTTACATGAGCAGTTCTTC. Its translation: CASSLVTFWLHEQFF.